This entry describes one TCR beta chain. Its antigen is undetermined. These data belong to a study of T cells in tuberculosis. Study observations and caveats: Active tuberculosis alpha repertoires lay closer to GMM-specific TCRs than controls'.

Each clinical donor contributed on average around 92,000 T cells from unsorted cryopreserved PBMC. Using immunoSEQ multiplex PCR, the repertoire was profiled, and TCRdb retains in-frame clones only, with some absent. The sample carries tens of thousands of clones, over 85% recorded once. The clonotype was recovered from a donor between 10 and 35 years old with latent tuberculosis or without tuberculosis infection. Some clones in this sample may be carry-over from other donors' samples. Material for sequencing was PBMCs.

Written as DNA, the CDR3 is TGTGCCAGCAGCTTGGTAGCGGTCTTCACAGATACGCAGTATTTT. Translation gives CASSLVAVFTDTQYF. The chain joins TRBV7-2 to TRBJ2-3, with a possible D match to TRBD2 (6 bases). The CDR3 spans 15 residues. Germline lookup yields CDR1 SGHTA and CDR2 FQGNSA. Trimming stripped 3 bases from V and 2 bases from J, with 12 bases between.